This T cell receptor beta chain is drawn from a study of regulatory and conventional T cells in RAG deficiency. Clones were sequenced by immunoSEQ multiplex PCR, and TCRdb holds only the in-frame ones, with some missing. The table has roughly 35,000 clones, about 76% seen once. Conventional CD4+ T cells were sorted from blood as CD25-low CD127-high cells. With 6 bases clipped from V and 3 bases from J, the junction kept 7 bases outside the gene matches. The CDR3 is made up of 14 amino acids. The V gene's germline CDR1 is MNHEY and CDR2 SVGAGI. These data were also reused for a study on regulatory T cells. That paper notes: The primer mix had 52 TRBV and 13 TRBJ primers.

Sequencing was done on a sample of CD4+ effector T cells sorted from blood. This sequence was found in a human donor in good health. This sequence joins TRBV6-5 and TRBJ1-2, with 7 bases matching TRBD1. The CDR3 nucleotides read TGTGCCAGCAGCTTACAGGGGCAAGACTATGGCTACACCTTC. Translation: CASSLQGQDYGYTF.